This paragraph covers one TCR beta chain sequence. Its antigen remains unidentified. No base quality information exists; no much larger clone differs at one position. Blood samples were collected up to 4 times in the first month after transplant and then at least monthly when available. The data were obtained in a study of graft-versus-host responses after intestinal transplantation (dated by TCRdb to the early 2020s). Context from the whole study: The transplants that recipients received were multivisceral, liver-intestinal, or isolated intestinal. Instead of going to the commercial service, samples from a few later patients were sequenced in-house on an Illumina MiSeq and processed with MiXCR. The cohort enrolled roughly 25 intestinal transplant recipients including one retransplant, and a few patients lacking pretransplant specimens were excluded. To identify alloreactive clones, pre-transplant mixed lymphocyte reaction products were sequenced and compared with unstimulated pre-transplant donor and recipient T cells. Every recipient was given anti-thymocyte globulin induction, then maintenance tacrolimus and steroids for around three years. Donor T cell macrochimerism was defined as a peak of at least 4% donor T cells among recipient peripheral blood mononuclear cells. After intestinal transplantation, graft-versus-host and host-versus-graft alloreactive T cell clones in the graft, circulation and bone marrow were tracked using bulk TCR-beta CDR3 sequencing.

General study outcomes and caveats: Patients with donor T cell macrochimerism had high GvH to HvG T cell clonal ratios in their allografts. The relatively low number and heterogeneity of intestinal transplant patients limited the conclusions. Early after transplant, peak levels of circulating GvH clones were associated with declines in HvG clones. GvH clones were found in recipient bone marrow, and some of the GvH clones appeared earlier in ileal mucosa or blood, which is consistent with an intestinal mucosal origin.

Receptors were amplified or captured by the immunoSEQ multiplex PCR assay. For most patients, high-throughput TCR-beta CDR3 sequencing of genomic DNA was performed by Adaptive Biotechnologies. Turning to the authors' computational methods: Adaptive's ImmunoSEQ software was the source of the TCR sequencing data for 15 to 20 patients, while a few other patients were processed with MiXCR and VDJtools. CDR3 nucleotide sequences shared between donor and recipient were removed because the origin of such sequences could not be assigned. To count as alloreactive, a clone needed at least 2-fold expansion over unstimulated cells and a minimum CFSE-low frequency of 0.002% (template counts) or 0.001% (read counts). Clones were considered mappable if detected in sequenced pre-transplant spleen, lymph node, or MLR CFSE-low populations of the donor or recipient. Cumulative frequency of alloreactive clones was calculated as a percentage of all sequences weighted by copy number. TCRdb re-hosts the immuneACCESS table, in-frame sequences only. Its copies lack some clones; in the studies checked, an unresolved V gene accounts for under half of them, and the cause for the rest is not known. V, J and clone size are taken as reported in that table, and D and trimming were inferred from the DNA itself. A total of 35,000 to 45,000 clones appear in this sample, around nine tenths of them only once. The ten largest clones take up around 6.8% of the sample.

The sequences come from PBMCs, collected almost 270 days after transplant. The source of this sequence is a human patient who received an intestinal transplant, so some T cells may come from the graft donor.

This receptor carries the CDR3 CASSLTRTSQVTDTQYF. The DNA reads TGTGCCAGCAGCTTAACCCGGACTAGCCAGGTCACAGATACGCAGTATTTT. Recombination linked TRBV7-9 to TRBJ2-3; the central 8 bases match TRBD2. The CDR3 has 17 amino acids, counting the end cysteine and phenylalanine. Only the CDR3 DNA is retained, 51 bases long and in frame from the first base. V is trimmed back by 2 bases and J by 2 bases, and the junction contains 9 bases that no gene match accounts for. The germline V gene (reference sequence) sets CDR1 to SEHNR and CDR2 to FQNEAQ.